The 7 T cell receptor beta chains reported below all come from one sample, sequenced in a study of cytomegalovirus exposure and HLA in healthy donors. The PCR contained 60 Vbeta and 13 Jbeta primers. Using immunoSEQ multiplex PCR, the repertoire was profiled, and TCRdb retains in-frame clones only, with some absent. Among 95,000 to 150,000 clones listed, approximately 79% were seen once. Input material: PBMCs. The receptors here all came from a man aged 25-45 years in good health and CMV-seronegative.

This chain connects TRBV5-6 to TRBJ1-4; 9 bases are a match to TRBD1. The J segment lost 6 bases and the V segment lost 4 bases, leaving 7 bases of the junction unmatched. The CDR3 contains 15 residues. Germline CDR1 reads SGHDT; CDR2 reads YYEEEE. The CDR3 here is CASSVADRGDEKLFF. The CDR3, as DNA: TGTGCCAGCAGCGTTGCGGACAGGGGCGATGAAAAACTGTTTTTT.

This clone was detected once. This chain connects TRBV2 to TRBJ2-3, with 9 bases fitting TRBD1. Germline V CDR1 and CDR2: SNHLY, FYNNEI. The CDR3 has 14 residues. With V trimmed by 7 bases and J by 5 bases, 7 bases remained unmatched. The CDR3 protein is CASTPGQGRDTQYF. In DNA form, the CDR3 reads TGTGCCAGCACCCCGGGACAGGGCAGAGATACGCAGTATTTT.

The V and J genes are TRBV6-6 and TRBJ1-1, with 9 bases aligning to TRBD1. V lost 6 bases and J lost 5; bases outside the gene matches: 10. This CDR3 comprises 15 residues. Per the germline V gene, CDR1 is MNHNY and CDR2 is SVGAGI (reference sequence). The CDR3 is CASSRTGVFFTEAFF. Here the CDR3 DNA reads TGTGCCAGCAGCCGGACAGGGGTCTTTTTTACTGAAGCTTTCTTT.

The rearrangement uses TRBV27 and TRBJ2-2, with 7 nucleotides matching TRBD1. This CDR3 spans 14 amino acids. Germline V gives CDR1 MNHEY, CDR2 SMNVEV (reference sequence). Trimming removed 11 bases from V and 8 bases from J; junction bases left unmatched: 14. CDR3 in DNA: TGTGCCGAGACAGGGTTCTCATGGAGGGGGGAGCTGTTTTTT. This codes for CAETGFSWRGELFF.

With regard to this clone: Its ends do not fully match the called genes, so a read error is possible. The rearrangement joins TRBV28 to TRBJ2-6; possible D gene TRBD2, 6 bases. CDR1 and CDR2 (germline): MDHEN, SYDVKM. The CDR3 sequence is 17 residues long. The CDR3 sequence is CASSFPGTRSGANGLTF. The CDR3 nucleotides read TGTGCCAGCAGTTTCCCAGGGACTCGCTCTGGGGCCAACGGCCTGACTTTC.

The V gene is TRBV15, the J gene TRBJ2-5, with 7 bases aligning to TRBD2. V lost 0 bases and J lost 5; bases outside the gene matches: 6. There are 15 residues in the CDR3. CDR1 is LNHNV and CDR2 is YYDKDF in the germline V gene (reference sequence). Here the CDR3 reads CATSREVGRGETQYF. DNA of the CDR3: TGTGCCACCAGCAGAGAAGTCGGGCGGGGGGAGACCCAGTACTTC.

V gene TRBV14 combines with J gene TRBJ1-1; TRBD1 aligns across 7 bases. The V gene's germline CDR1 is SGHDN and CDR2 FVKESK. V trimming: 2 bases; J trimming: 7 bases; junction bases outside the gene matches: 7. The CDR3 extends over 14 amino acids. CDR3 DNA: TGTGCCAGCAGCCAACCAAGGGGGCTCAATGAAGCTTTCTTT. Its translation: CASSQPRGLNEAFF. Together with reference TRBV14 and TRBJ1-1, the CDR3 gives the full variable domain: EAGVTQFPSHSVIEKGQTVTLRCDPISGHDNLYWYRRVMGKEIKFLLHFVKESKQDESGMPNNRFLAERTGGTYSTLKVQPAELEDSGVYFCASSQPRGLNEAFFGQGTRLTVV.